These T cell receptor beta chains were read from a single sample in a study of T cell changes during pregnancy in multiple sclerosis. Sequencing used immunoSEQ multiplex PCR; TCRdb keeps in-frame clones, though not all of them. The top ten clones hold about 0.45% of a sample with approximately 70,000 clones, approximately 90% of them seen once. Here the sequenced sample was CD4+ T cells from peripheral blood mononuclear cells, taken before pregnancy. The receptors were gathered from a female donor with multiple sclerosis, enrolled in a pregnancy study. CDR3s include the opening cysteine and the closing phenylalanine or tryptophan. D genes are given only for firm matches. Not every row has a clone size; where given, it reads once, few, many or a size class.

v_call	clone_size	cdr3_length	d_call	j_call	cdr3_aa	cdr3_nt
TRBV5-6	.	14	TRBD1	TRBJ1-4	CASSRQGINEKLFF	TGTGCCAGCAGCCGACAGGGGATTAATGAAAAACTGTTTTTT
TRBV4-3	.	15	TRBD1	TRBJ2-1	CASSHAGQGLNEQFF	TGCGCCAGCAGCCACGCGGGACAGGGTCTTAATGAGCAGTTCTTC
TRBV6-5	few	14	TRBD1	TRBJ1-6	CASKTGTGGSPLHF	TGTGCCAGCAAGACAGGGACAGGTGGTTCACCCCTCCACTTT
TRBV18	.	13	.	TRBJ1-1	CASSPTGNTEAFF	TGTGCCAGCTCACCTACGGGGAACACTGAAGCTTTCTTT
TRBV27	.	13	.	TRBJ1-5	CASSIRVFQPQHF	TGTGCCAGCAGTATCAGGGTTTTTCAGCCCCAGCATTTT
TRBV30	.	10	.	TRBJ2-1	CAWSVGEQFF	TGTGCCTGGAGTGTCGGGGAGCAGTTCTTC
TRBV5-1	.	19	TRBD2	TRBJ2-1	CASSLGGLAGASSYNEQFF	TGCGCCAGCAGCTTGGGGGGACTAGCGGGAGCCAGCTCCTACAATGAGCAGTTCTTC
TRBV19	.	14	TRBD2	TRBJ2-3	CASSNLAGYDTQYF	TGTGCCAGTAGTAACCTAGCGGGGTACGATACGCAGTATTTT
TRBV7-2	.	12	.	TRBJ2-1	CASSLGANEQFF	TGTGCCAGCAGCTTAGGAGCCAATGAGCAGTTCTTC
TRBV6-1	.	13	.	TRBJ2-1	CASSPEPGIEQFF	TGTGCCAGCAGTCCTGAGCCAGGGATTGAGCAGTTCTTC
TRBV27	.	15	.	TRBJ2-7	CASSLMHREGYEQYF	TGTGCCAGCAGTTTAATGCACAGGGAGGGGTACGAGCAGTACTTC
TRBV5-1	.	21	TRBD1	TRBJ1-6	CASSLYGTGGPSSSYNSPLHF	TGCGCCAGCAGCTTGTACGGGACAGGGGGCCCCTCGAGCTCCTATAATTCACCCCTCCACTTT
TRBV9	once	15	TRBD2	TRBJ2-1	CASSAGLAVNNEQFF	TGTGCCAGCAGCGCGGGACTAGCGGTAAACAATGAGCAGTTCTTC
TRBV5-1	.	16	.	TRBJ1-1	CASSEGQLTGNTEAFF	TGCGCCAGCAGCGAGGGACAACTGACAGGGAACACTGAAGCTTTCTTT
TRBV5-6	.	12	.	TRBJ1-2	CASSYGVPGYTF	TGTGCCAGCAGCTACGGAGTGCCTGGCTACACCTTC
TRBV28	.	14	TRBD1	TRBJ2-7	CASTPDRVVLEQYF	TGTGCCAGCACCCCGGACAGGGTGGTCCTCGAGCAGTACTTC
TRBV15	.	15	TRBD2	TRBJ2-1	CATSRGGSAYNEQFF	TGTGCCACCAGCAGAGGCGGGAGCGCCTACAATGAGCAGTTCTTC